The TCR beta chain described here comes from a study of cytomegalovirus exposure and HLA in healthy donors. Primers for the PCR totalled 60 Vbeta and 13 Jbeta. The assay was immunoSEQ multiplex PCR, and TCRdb's table has in-frame clones only and misses some. The sample shows approximately 300,000 clones, under 90% of them seen only once. Germline values: CDR1 SGHRS, CDR2 YFSETQ. The CDR3 spans 15 residues. J was trimmed by 5 bases and V by 1 base; bases with no gene match: 6. Study-wide results and caveats: Cytomegalovirus status was reportedly diagnosed by the classifier with high sensitivity and specificity.

With regard to this clone: The antigen is not known.

Sequencing used PBMCs. The chain has TRBV5-1 and TRBJ2-3; 8 nucleotides agree with TRBD1. The TCR originated in a girl aged 2 to 9 in good health and CMV-seronegative. The CDR3 reads CASSLQGAPLDTQYF. In DNA, the CDR3 is TGCGCCAGCAGCTTGCAGGGGGCGCCTCTAGATACGCAGTATTTT.